This T cell receptor (beta chain) stems from a study of regulatory T cells in long-lasting Graves disease. Building the TCR beta libraries relied on iRepertoire HTBI primers, and CDR3 regions underwent Arm-PCR. One entry per CDR3 protein results from TCRdb running MiXCR on the multiplex PCR reads. The sample holds fewer than 400,000 distinct CDR3 sequences; 15% to 20% are singletons and the top ten take more than 30%. Time point specified: newly diagnosed GD, antithyroid drugs for less than 3 months. PBMC RNA was the source of the TCR library. Study results and limitations: The persistent group shared 2,700 or so public clonotypes, more than the 950 to 1,000 shared by new patients. Only peripheral blood was studied, not thyroid tissue. Newly diagnosed Graves' patients exceeded persistent ones in TCR diversity.

Worth noting for this clonotype: Antigen specificity is unknown.

The sequenced sample was peripheral blood mononuclear cells (PBMCs), obtained at new diagnosis, from a patient treated with antithyroid drugs. This clonotype was obtained from a female donor with Graves disease.

The CDR3 sequence: CASSPLTRANEKLFF. CDR3 nucleotides: TGTGCCAGCAGCCCACTTACGCGAGCTAATGAAAAACTGTTTTTT. This sequence joins TRBV7-9 and TRBJ1-4; D unresolved. The V end lost 5 bases, the J end lost 3 bases, and 13 bases lay between the germline ends. The germline V gene encodes CDR1 SEHNR and CDR2 FQNEAQ (reference sequence). CDR3 length equals 15 residues.